This is a list of T cell receptor beta chains from one sample in a study of OX40 agonist ivuxolimab in advanced cancers. Profiled with immunoSEQ multiplex PCR; TCRdb holds only in-frame clones, not every one. There are some 45,000 clones in the sample; 85% to 90% occur only once, and around 4.6% lies in the top ten. Sequenced material: CD4+ or CD8+ T cells sorted from blood, taken in a trial of the OX40 agonist ivuxolimab. The receptors originated from an adult with an advanced solid tumor such as melanoma, head and neck, liver or kidney cancer. Each CDR3 is given with its conserved first and last residue. Fields, in order: clone size, V gene, J gene, D gene, CDR3 DNA, CDR3 protein. The D gene is left open where the match is weak. Expanded clones get a size class; other rows say once, few or many, or leave the size out.

NA,TRBV18,TRBJ2-3,NA,TGTGCCAGCTCACCTTCGGGAGCAGGGTCAGATACGCAGTATTTT,CASSPSGAGSDTQYF
NA,TRBV6-5,TRBJ2-3,TRBD2,TGTGCCATCAGGCAGACTAGCGGGGGCTCAGATACGCAGTATTTT,CAIRQTSGGSDTQYF
NA,TRBV28,TRBJ1-4,TRBD1,TGTGCCAGCAGCCCGAGACAGGGGAGGACTAATGAAAAACTGTTTTTT,CASSPRQGRTNEKLFF
NA,TRBV28,TRBJ2-7,NA,TGTGCCAGCAGTCCATACAAATCAAAGCAGTACTTC,CASSPYKSKQYF
NA,TRBV30,TRBJ1-2,NA,TGTGCGGGGAGAGCCCGCAACCTCTATGGCTACACCTTC,CAGRARNLYGYTF
NA,TRBV6-1,TRBJ1-4,TRBD1,TGTGCCAGCAGCCTAGACAGGGTAACTAATGAAAAACTGTTTTTT,CASSLDRVTNEKLFF
NA,TRBV18,TRBJ2-7,TRBD1,TGTGCCAGCTCACCAGCCCGCGGGACAGGCGATTCCTACGAGCAGTACTTC,CASSPARGTGDSYEQYF
NA,TRBV11-2,TRBJ2-7,NA,TGTGCCAGCAGGCAACCGGGCCAAGGGGAGCAGTACTTC,CASRQPGQGEQYF
NA,TRBV6-6,TRBJ1-1,TRBD1,TGTGCCAGCAGTTCCTCAAAACAGGGGTCTGCCACTGAAGCTTTCTTT,CASSSSKQGSATEAFF
NA,TRBV29-1,TRBJ2-1,NA,TGCAGCGCCCCCTTACGGGCCAGCAATGAGCAGTTCTTC,CSAPLRASNEQFF
NA,TRBV2,TRBJ2-2,NA,TGTGCCAGCAGTGAACGACACCTGACAGAGGCCGGGGAGCTGTTTTTT,CASSERHLTEAGELFF
NA,TRBV4-1,TRBJ2-3,NA,TGCGCCAGCAGCCAAGATGATTTGGCAGCCTTTAGCACAGATACGCAGTATTTT,CASSQDDLAAFSTDTQYF
NA,TRBV6-1,TRBJ1-5,TRBD1,TGTGCCAGCAGCGGAAGGACAGGGGGCAATCAGCCCCAGCATTTT,CASSGRTGGNQPQHF
NA,TRBV7-3,TRBJ2-3,TRBD2,TGTGCCAGCAGCTTTGGACTAGGCACAGATACGCAGTATTTT,CASSFGLGTDTQYF
NA,TRBV4-1,TRBJ2-7,TRBD1,TGCGCCAGCAGCCTAGGATCAGGACAGGTTGCCTACGAGCAGTACTTC,CASSLGSGQVAYEQYF
NA,TRBV7-8,TRBJ1-5,NA,TGTGCCAGCAGCCGGGGACGGGCTCAGCCCCAGCATTTT,CASSRGRAQPQHF
once,TRBV9,TRBJ1-2,TRBD1,TGTGCCAGCAGCTCAGGGGGAGACTATGGCTACACCTTC,CASSSGGDYGYTF
NA,TRBV7-8,TRBJ2-5,NA,TGTGCCAGCAGCTCGGAATTCGGACAAGAGACCCAGTACTTC,CASSSEFGQETQYF
NA,TRBV7-9,TRBJ2-3,NA,TGTGCCAGCACGGCCGTTGGTGGGGGGAGCACAGATACGCAGTATTTT,CASTAVGGGSTDTQYF
NA,TRBV6-6,TRBJ2-7,TRBD1,TGTGCCAGCAGCCGATTCCGACAGGGGATATACGAGCAGTACTTC,CASSRFRQGIYEQYF
NA,TRBV6-5,TRBJ2-5,TRBD1,TGTGCCACCCAAAGAACCGGGACAGGGGAAGAGACCCAGTACTTC,CATQRTGTGEETQYF
NA,TRBV5-1,TRBJ2-2,TRBD1,TGCGCCAGCAGCGGTCCCGGGACAGGGTCCGGGGAGCTGTTTTTT,CASSGPGTGSGELFF
NA,TRBV5-1,TRBJ1-1,TRBD1,TGCGCCAGCCAACCTTTTACGGGACAGCTGAACACTGAAGCTTTCTTT,CASQPFTGQLNTEAFF
NA,TRBV5-4,TRBJ2-5,NA,TGTGCCAGCAGCTTTGGGCATTCCCAAGAGACCCAGTACTTC,CASSFGHSQETQYF
NA,TRBV7-9,TRBJ1-4,NA,TGTGCCAGCAGCTCCAAACCAGGGGCAACTAATGAAAAACTGTTTTTT,CASSSKPGATNEKLFF
NA,TRBV5-1,TRBJ1-1,NA,TGCGCCAGCAGCATAGGGGACGGCAACACTGAAGCTTTCTTT,CASSIGDGNTEAFF
NA,TRBV30,TRBJ2-7,NA,TGTGCCTGGAGTAAGGAGGGTTTCTCCTACGAGCAGTACTTC,CAWSKEGFSYEQYF
NA,TRBV5-5,TRBJ1-1,NA,TGTGCCAGCAGCCACAGGAGAGACTACGAAGCTTTCTTT,CASSHRRDYEAFF
medium-sized,TRBV14,TRBJ1-3,NA,TGTGCCAGCAGCCAAGTTCGAGGGCCTATGGGGGGCACCATATATTTT,CASSQVRGPMGGTIYF
once,TRBV19,TRBJ2-1,TRBD1,TGTGCCAGTACCGCCGGGACAGACTACAATGAGCAGTTCTTC,CASTAGTDYNEQFF
NA,TRBV2,TRBJ1-2,NA,TGTGCCAGCAGTCCAATCGGGACGGGACCTAATGGCTACACCTTC,CASSPIGTGPNGYTF
NA,TRBV2,TRBJ2-3,NA,TGTGCCAGCAGTGTAGGCGTACACCTCACAGATACGCAGTATTTT,CASSVGVHLTDTQYF
NA,TRBV10-3,TRBJ2-7,NA,TGTGCCATCAGTGACCAGATCGGCGAGCAGTACTTC,CAISDQIGEQYF
NA,TRBV10-2,TRBJ2-1,NA,TGCGCCAGCAGTGATGGGTGGAGATCCTCCTACAATGAGCAGTTCTTC,CASSDGWRSSYNEQFF
few,TRBV10-3,TRBJ2-2,TRBD1,TGTGCCATCAGTGAAGGGACAGCGAACACCGGGGAGCTGTTTTTT,CAISEGTANTGELFF
NA,TRBV4-2,TRBJ2-5,TRBD2,TGTGCCAGCAGCCACGGGTCCGTCAGCGGGGGGTACCAAGAGACCCAGTACTTC,CASSHGSVSGGYQETQYF
NA,TRBV11-2,TRBJ2-7,TRBD2,TGTGCCAGCAGCCCGGGAGGGCGGGAGAGGTCCTACGAGCAGTACTTC,CASSPGGRERSYEQYF
NA,TRBV4-2,TRBJ1-2,TRBD1,TGTGCCAGCAGCCGCGCGGGACAGGAGAACTATGGCTACACCTTC,CASSRAGQENYGYTF
NA,TRBV4-1,TRBJ2-7,NA,TGCGCCAGCAGCCATCAGTCCGGACAGACCTACGAGCAGTACTTC,CASSHQSGQTYEQYF
NA,TRBV5-6,TRBJ1-1,NA,TGTGCCAGCAGCACTAACAGGGATTCTGAAGCTTTCTTT,CASSTNRDSEAFF
NA,TRBV2,TRBJ2-7,TRBD2,TGTGCCAGCAGGGAAACTAGCGGGGCCTACGAGCAGTACTTC,CASRETSGAYEQYF
once,TRBV28,TRBJ1-2,NA,TGTGCCAGTGGCAACTATGGCTACACCTTC,CASGNYGYTF
NA,TRBV6-6,TRBJ1-1,NA,TGTGCCAGCATCACAAGGACAGACACTGAAGCTTTCTTT,CASITRTDTEAFF
NA,TRBV6-5,TRBJ1-4,NA,TGTGCCAGCAGTTACACAGGGTGGACTAATGAAAAACTGTTTTTT,CASSYTGWTNEKLFF
NA,TRBV19,TRBJ1-1,TRBD1,TGTGCCAGTAGTATAACAGGGGGCATGAACACTGAAGCTTTCTTT,CASSITGGMNTEAFF
NA,TRBV30,TRBJ2-1,TRBD1,TGTGCCTGGGACAGGGGGCGCGTCATGTTCTTC,CAWDRGRVMFF
NA,TRBV6-1,TRBJ1-5,TRBD1,TGTGCCAGCAGTGGTGGGACAGATAGCAATCAGCCCCAGCATTTT,CASSGGTDSNQPQHF
once,TRBV7-8,TRBJ2-4,NA,TGTGCCAGCAGCTTAAGGGACATGGGCATTCAGTACTTC,CASSLRDMGIQYF
once,TRBV7-2,TRBJ2-3,TRBD2,TGTGCCAGCAGACATAGCGGGCTTAGCACAGATACGCAGTATTTT,CASRHSGLSTDTQYF
NA,TRBV15,TRBJ2-3,NA,TGTGCCACCAGATTAGACAGCACAGATACGCAGTATTTT,CATRLDSTDTQYF
NA,TRBV9,TRBJ1-2,TRBD1,TGTGCCAGCAGCCTCAGGGGGAAGGATGGCTACACCTTC,CASSLRGKDGYTF
NA,TRBV4-1,TRBJ2-1,TRBD1,TGCGCCAGCAGCCAAGTTGGACAGGGCTACAATGAGCAGTTCTTC,CASSQVGQGYNEQFF
NA,TRBV5-4,TRBJ2-3,TRBD2,TGTGCCAGCAGCCAAGGGACTAGCGGGAGCACGGATACGCAGTATTTT,CASSQGTSGSTDTQYF
NA,TRBV23-1,TRBJ1-6,TRBD1,TGCGCCAGCCCCCAGGAGGAAGGGGGCAGGTCACCCCTCCACTTT,CASPQEEGGRSPLHF
NA,TRBV28,TRBJ1-5,TRBD1,TGTGCCAGCAGGACTGACACAGGGGGAAGGATGTTTCAGCCCCAGCATTTT,CASRTDTGGRMFQPQHF
once,TRBV2,TRBJ2-4,NA,TGTGCCAGCAGAGGCCCTAGAGTGGATGGAAACATTCAGTACTTC,CASRGPRVDGNIQYF
NA,TRBV5-8,TRBJ1-5,NA,TGTGCCAGCAGCTTGGTTCGATGGGATAGCAATCAGCCCCAGCATTTT,CASSLVRWDSNQPQHF
NA,TRBV5-1,TRBJ1-1,TRBD1,TGCGCCAGCAGCTGGGACAGGTCGAACACTGAAGCTTTCTTT,CASSWDRSNTEAFF
NA,TRBV5-1,TRBJ2-1,TRBD2,TGCGCCAGTAGCTCGCGACTAGCGGGAGTTTTCTACAATGAGCAGTTCTTC,CASSSRLAGVFYNEQFF